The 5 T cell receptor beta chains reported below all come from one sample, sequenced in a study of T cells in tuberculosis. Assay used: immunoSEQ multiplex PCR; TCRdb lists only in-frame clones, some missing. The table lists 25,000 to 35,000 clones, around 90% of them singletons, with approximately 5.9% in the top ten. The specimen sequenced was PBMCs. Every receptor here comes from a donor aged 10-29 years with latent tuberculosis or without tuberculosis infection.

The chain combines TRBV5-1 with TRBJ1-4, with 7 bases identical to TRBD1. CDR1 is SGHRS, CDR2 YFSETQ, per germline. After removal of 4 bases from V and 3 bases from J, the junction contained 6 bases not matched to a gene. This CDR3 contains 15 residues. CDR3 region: CASSPTGTANEKLFF. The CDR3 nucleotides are TGCGCCAGCAGCCCTACCGGGACAGCTAATGAAAAACTGTTTTTT.

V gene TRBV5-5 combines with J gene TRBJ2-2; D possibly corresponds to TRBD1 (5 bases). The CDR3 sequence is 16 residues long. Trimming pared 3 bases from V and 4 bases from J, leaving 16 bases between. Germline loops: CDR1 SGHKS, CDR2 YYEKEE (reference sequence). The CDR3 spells CASSSPDMLITGELFF. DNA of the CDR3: TGTGCCAGCAGCTCGCCGGACATGTTAATCACCGGGGAGCTGTTTTTT.

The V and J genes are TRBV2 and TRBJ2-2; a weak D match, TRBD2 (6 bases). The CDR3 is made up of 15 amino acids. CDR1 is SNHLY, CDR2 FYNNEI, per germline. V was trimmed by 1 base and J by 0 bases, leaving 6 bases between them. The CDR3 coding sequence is TGTGCCAGCAGTGAAGGGACTACGAACACCGGGGAGCTGTTTTTT. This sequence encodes CASSEGTTNTGELFF.

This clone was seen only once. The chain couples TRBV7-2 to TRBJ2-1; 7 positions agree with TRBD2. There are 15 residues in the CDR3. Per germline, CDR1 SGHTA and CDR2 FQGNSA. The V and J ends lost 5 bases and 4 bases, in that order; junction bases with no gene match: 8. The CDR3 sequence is CASSPERGGYNEQFF. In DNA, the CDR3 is TGTGCCAGCAGCCCCGAGCGGGGAGGTTACAATGAGCAGTTCTTC. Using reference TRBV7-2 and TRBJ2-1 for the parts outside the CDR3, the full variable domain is GAGVSQSPSNKVTEKGKDVELRCDPISGHTALYWYRQSLGQGLEFLIYFQGNSAPDKSGLPSDRFSAERTGGSVSTLTIQRTQQEDSAVYLCASSPERGGYNEQFFGPGTRLTVL.

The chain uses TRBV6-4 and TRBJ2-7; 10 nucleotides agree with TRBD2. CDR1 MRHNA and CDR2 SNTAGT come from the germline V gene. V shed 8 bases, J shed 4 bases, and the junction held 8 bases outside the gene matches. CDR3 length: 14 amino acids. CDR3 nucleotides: TGTGCCAGCCCCCGGCTAGCGGGGGATTACGAGCAGTACTTC. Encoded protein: CASPRLAGDYEQYF.